A single sample is the source of the 29 T cell receptor beta chains below, sequenced in a study of CD8 T cells in Susac syndrome. RNA amounts of roughly 0.45 to 1 ug underwent reverse transcription with random hexamers. One entry per CDR3 protein, called by TCRdb with MiXCR from the immunoSEQ multiplex PCR reads. The sample includes a few hundred thousand distinct CDR3 sequences, 92% of them seen just once. Material: CD8+ T cells from PBMCs. These receptors originate from a human donor with multiple sclerosis.

The rearrangement joins TRBV9 to TRBJ1-5, with D maybe TRBD1 (5 bases). The germline V gene encodes CDR1 SGDLS and CDR2 YYNGEE. With 4 bases removed from V and 3 bases from J, the gap between germline ends came to 11 bases. The CDR3 has 14 amino acids. CDR3 bases: TGTGCCAGCAGCATGGGACTCCACAATCAGCCCCAGCATTTT. This encodes CASSMGLHNQPQHF.

The V and J genes are TRBV2 and TRBJ1-1; D call uncertain. The CDR3 is 14 amino acids. V was clipped by 3 bases and J by 4 bases, with 12 bases between them. Germline V gives CDR1 SNHLY, CDR2 FYNNEI. CDR3 coding DNA: TGTGCCAGCAGTGAGGGGTTACTGGGCACTGAAGCTTTCTTT. Protein sequence: CASSEGLLGTEAFF.

The J gene is TRBJ1-3, the V gene TRBV20-1, with 7 bases lining up with TRBD1. The trim removed 6 bases at V and 4 bases at J, leaving 9 bases unmatched. Germline CDR1 is DFQATT and CDR2 is SNEGSKA (reference sequence). The CDR3 runs to 14 residues. The CDR3 sequence: CSASATGRGNTIYF. The CDR3 coding sequence is TGCAGTGCCAGCGCGACAGGGAGAGGAAACACCATATATTTT.

This rearrangement joins TRBV4-3 to TRBJ2-1; the D gene is possibly TRBD2 (6 bases). The CDR3 runs 15 residues. Between the trimmed V and J ends, which lost 0 bases and 5 bases, there was a span of 11 bases. In germline, CDR1 is LGHNA, CDR2 YSLEER. This CDR3 reads CASSQDLGGHNEQFF. DNA of the CDR3: TGCGCCAGCAGCCAAGATTTGGGGGGACACAATGAGCAGTTCTTC.

The rearrangement links TRBV14 to TRBJ2-7; D might be TRBD2 (7 bases). Germline V lookup: CDR1 SGHDN, CDR2 FVKESK. V lost 4 bases and J 2 bases, leaving 12 bases between the germline ends. The CDR3 consists of 14 residues. Here the CDR3 reads CASSRVGGPYEQYF. The DNA for the CDR3 is TGTGCCAGCAGCCGTGTGGGGGGGCCCTACGAGCAGTACTTC.

This sequence joins TRBV4-1 and TRBJ1-2, with TRBD1 identical over 11 bases. Per germline, CDR1 MGHRA and CDR2 YSYEKL. This CDR3 has 17 residues. V was pared by 4 bases and J by 5 bases, with 12 bases of the junction left unmatched. The CDR3 nucleotides read TGCGCCAGCAGCCTAATAGGACAGGGGGCGAGTAATTATGGCTACACCTTC. Its translation is CASSLIGQGASNYGYTF.

V gene TRBV3-1 combines with J gene TRBJ2-1; 8 bases fit TRBD2. The ends lost 0 bases at V and 4 bases at J; junction bases unmatched: 5. Germline V gene data show CDR1 as LGHDT and CDR2 as YNNKEL (reference sequence). The CDR3 is 16 residues long. CDR3 residues: CASSQDRLAPYNEQFF. In DNA form, the CDR3 reads TGTGCCAGCAGCCAAGATCGACTAGCGCCTTACAATGAGCAGTTCTTC.

This rearrangement joins TRBV7-2 to TRBJ2-7, with D perhaps TRBD2 (5 bases). The ends were cut back, 1 base at V and 3 bases at J, with 13 bases in the middle. This CDR3 has 15 amino acids. Germline-derived CDR1 and CDR2 are SGHTA and FQGNSA. The CDR3 loop reads CASSLDRSVSYEQYF. CDR3 nucleotides: TGTGCCAGCAGCTTAGATCGTAGCGTTAGCTACGAGCAGTACTTC.

The chain is built from TRBV12-3 or TRBV12-4 and TRBJ1-5; D ambiguous. V lost 6 bases, J lost 1 base, and 13 bases lay in between. CDR3 size: 15 residues. In nucleotides, the CDR3 is TGTGCCAGCAGGTCAGGTCCTGGAAGCAATCAGCCCCAGCATTTT. Protein product: CASRSGPGSNQPQHF.

This rearrangement joins TRBV3-1 to TRBJ2-1; TRBD2 is a possible D gene (6 bases). The V end was cut by 4 bases, the J end by 4 bases, with 14 bases between. This CDR3 spans 15 amino acids. Germline V gives CDR1 LGHDT, CDR2 YNNKEL (reference sequence). CDR3 nucleotides: TGTGCCAGCAGCCCGACGGCTAGCGAGTACAATGAGCAGTTCTTC. Translating it yields CASSPTASEYNEQFF.

The chain links TRBV7-9 to TRBJ2-7, with D tentatively TRBD1 (6 bases). CDR1 and CDR2 (germline): SEHNR, FQNEAQ (reference sequence). V was shortened by 1 base and J by 2 bases, with 15 bases between the two germline ends. The CDR3 is 16 amino acids. The CDR3 coding sequence is TGTGCCAGCAGCTTAGTAGGGGGTGCCCAAACCTACGAGCAGTACTTC. Amino acid sequence: CASSLVGGAQTYEQYF.

V usage is TRBV28 and J usage is TRBJ2-7, with D unclear. The CDR3 is 11 residues long. Germline V gene data show CDR1 as MDHEN and CDR2 as SYDVKM. Trimming removed 6 bases at V and 3 bases at J, with 6 bases between. In DNA form, the CDR3 reads TGTGCCAGCAGACTCAACTACGAGCAGTACTTC. Residues: CASRLNYEQYF.

The genes are TRBV25-1 and TRBJ2-1; 9 nucleotides align to TRBD2. This CDR3 contains 17 residues. Germline CDR1 and CDR2: MGHDK and SYGVNS. With V trimmed by 5 bases and J by 0 bases, 8 bases remained unmatched. The CDR3 bases are TGTGCCAGCAGTCCCTGGACTAGCGAGAGCTCCTACAATGAGCAGTTCTTC. This codes for CASSPWTSESSYNEQFF.

This rearrangement joins TRBV6-2 or TRBV6-3 to TRBJ1-1; no definite D call. This CDR3 is built from 14 residues. CDR1 is MNHEY and CDR2 is SVGEGT in the germline V gene. Trimming removed 2 bases at V and 5 bases at J, with 12 bases between. The CDR3 DNA sequence: TGTGCCAGCAGTTACGTTGGGAGTCGGACTGAAGCTTTCTTT. Protein sequence: CASSYVGSRTEAFF.

The count of this clonotype is one. The chain combines TRBV30 with TRBJ2-7; D is uncertain. With 6 bases removed from V and 1 base from J, the gap between germline ends came to 13 bases. The germline V gene encodes CDR1 GTSNPN and CDR2 SVGIG (reference sequence). This CDR3 is 13 amino acids long. The chain's CDR3 is CACNKGSSYEQYF. In nucleotides, the CDR3 is TGTGCCTGCAATAAGGGTAGTTCCTACGAGCAGTACTTC.

The rearrangement joins TRBV12-3 or TRBV12-4 to TRBJ2-1, with 8 bases fitting TRBD1. V shed 7 bases, J shed 2 bases, and the junction held 7 bases outside the gene matches. The CDR3 runs 15 residues. CDR3 coding DNA: TGTGCCAGCACCCCGGACAGGGTGGCCTACAATGAGCAGTTCTTC. This encodes CASTPDRVAYNEQFF.

The genes are TRBV10-3 and TRBJ2-1; 7 positions match TRBD2. The CDR3 spans 14 residues. The J segment lost 8 bases and the V segment lost 8 bases, leaving 12 bases of the junction unmatched. CDR1 and CDR2 from the germline V gene are ENHRY and SYGVKD. Here the CDR3 DNA reads TGTGCCATCTTAGATGAGGGAGGGCCCCATGAGCAGTTCTTC. Encoded protein: CAILDEGGPHEQFF.

The chain uses TRBV25-1 and TRBJ2-7; D tentatively fits TRBD1 or TRBD2 (5 bases each). V was clipped by 2 bases and J by 6 bases, with 14 bases between them. The CDR3 extends over 14 amino acids. From germline, CDR1 is MGHDK and CDR2 SYGVNS. The CDR3 spells CASSEVSSQGEQYF. For the CDR3, the DNA is TGTGCCAGCAGTGAAGTTTCTAGCCAGGGCGAGCAGTACTTC.

The V call is TRBV2, the J call TRBJ2-7; D may match TRBD1 or TRBD2 (5 bases each). CDR3 length: 16 residues. V dropped 1 base and J dropped 4 bases, with 17 bases sitting between them. Germline V gene lookup returns CDR1 SNHLY and CDR2 FYNNEI. The CDR3 DNA reads TGTGCCAGCAGTGAAGGTAGTATCGGGGCCGGGTACGAGCAGTACTTC. This gives the protein CASSEGSIGAGYEQYF.

The chain uses TRBV25-1 and TRBJ2-5; 10 nucleotides agree with TRBD2. Trimming took 3 bases from V and 5 from J; bases not matched to a gene: 6. The CDR3 totals 15 residues. Germline V gene lookup returns CDR1 MGHDK and CDR2 SYGVNS. The CDR3 nucleotides read TGTGCCAGCAGTGACCTAGCGGGAGTACCGGAGACCCAGTACTTC. It codes for CASSDLAGVPETQYF.

This clonotype was counted between two and nine times. The chain carries TRBV6-2 or TRBV6-3 and TRBJ2-5, with TRBD2 matching over 11 bases. Per germline, CDR1 MNHEY and CDR2 SVGEGT. Germline trimming cut 6 bases from V and 5 bases from J; bases unmatched to any gene: 17. The CDR3 extends over 18 amino acids. The CDR3 loop is CASSIGASGRPLEETQYF. The DNA of the CDR3 is TGTGCCAGCAGCATAGGGGCTAGCGGGAGGCCCTTGGAGGAGACCCAGTACTTC.

This clonotype was observed a single time. The V call is TRBV28, the J call TRBJ2-7; D is possibly TRBD1 (6 bases). Trimming took off 2 bases at V and 0 bases at J, with 20 bases between the two ends. The CDR3 totals 18 residues. CDR1 MDHEN and CDR2 SYDVKM come from the germline V gene. CDR3 sequence reads: CASSLPPQGLPLSYEQYF. CDR3 nucleotides: TGTGCCAGCAGTTTACCCCCACAGGGATTGCCCCTCTCCTACGAGCAGTACTTC.

The chain has TRBV7-9 and TRBJ2-7; no definite D call. V lost 1 base, J lost 3 bases, and 7 bases lay in between. The length of the CDR3 is 13 residues. Germline values: CDR1 SEHNR, CDR2 FQNEAQ (reference sequence). CDR3 protein: CASSLGAHYEQYF. The CDR3 DNA sequence: TGTGCCAGCAGCTTAGGGGCCCACTACGAGCAGTACTTC. The variable domain in full, completed from reference TRBV7-9 and TRBJ2-7, reads DTGVSQNPRHKITKRGQNVTFRCDPISEHNRLYWYRQTLGQGPEFLTYFQNEAQLEKSRLLSDRFSAERPKGSFSTLEIQRTEQGDSAMYLCASSLGAHYEQYFGPGTRLTVT.

This chain joins TRBV15 and TRBJ2-1; D is possibly TRBD1 (5 bases). V was trimmed by 3 bases and J by 8 bases, leaving 17 bases between them. This CDR3 is 15 amino acids long. The V gene's germline CDR1 is LNHNV and CDR2 YYDKDF (reference sequence). Written as DNA, the CDR3 is TGTGCCACCAGCAGCGAGGACACCAACCGACATGAGCAGTTCTTC. Translation gives CATSSEDTNRHEQFF. Variable domain in full (rest from reference TRBV15 and TRBJ2-1): DAMVIQNPRYQVTQFGKPVTLSCSQTLNHNVMYWYQQKSSQAPKLLFHYYDKDFNNEADTPDNFQSRRPNTSFCFLDIRSPGLGDTAMYLCATSSEDTNRHEQFFGPGTRLTVL.

The rearrangement uses TRBV19 and TRBJ1-5, with D perhaps matching TRBD1 (5 bases). Germline CDR1 LNHDA, CDR2 SQIVND (reference sequence). V lost 7 bases and J 7 bases, leaving 20 bases between the germline ends. The CDR3 has 15 residues. The CDR3 DNA sequence: TGTGCCAGTACCGAAGGGGACGGGGCCACCCAGCCCCAGCATTTT. Its translation is CASTEGDGATQPQHF.

The rearrangement uses TRBV27 and TRBJ2-6, with 7 bases matching TRBD2. The CDR3 contains 20 residues. V was clipped by 0 bases and J by 0 bases; unmatched bases: 11. The germline CDR1 and CDR2 sequences are MNHEY and SMNVEV (reference sequence). CDR3 bases: TGTGCCAGCAGTTTATCAACGTGGGGGGGGGAAGACTCTGGGGCCAACGTCCTGACTTTC. This translates into CASSLSTWGGEDSGANVLTF.

The CDR3 here is CSASDRGYNTEAFF. The CDR3 nucleotides read TGCAGTGCCTCGGACAGGGGGTACAACACTGAAGCTTTCTTT. The chain has TRBV20-1 and TRBJ1-1, with 10 bases identical to TRBD1. The CDR3 has 14 residues. Germline loops: CDR1 DFQATT, CDR2 SNEGSKA (reference sequence). With 6 bases clipped from V and 2 bases from J, the junction kept 6 bases outside the gene matches.

V is TRBV10-3 and J is TRBJ2-5, with TRBD2 matching 11 bases. Germline V lookup: CDR1 ENHRY, CDR2 SYGVKD. The CDR3 sequence is 18 residues long. After removal of 3 bases from V and 0 bases from J, the junction contained 9 bases not matched to a gene. DNA of the CDR3: TGTGCCATCAGTGAAGGGACTAGCGGCTCGGGGTACCAAGAGACCCAGTACTTC. This codes for CAISEGTSGSGYQETQYF.

This rearrangement joins TRBV3-1 to TRBJ2-7; TRBD2 matches 8 bases. Germline trimming cut 0 bases from V and 3 bases from J; bases unmatched to any gene: 7. Germline V gives CDR1 LGHDT, CDR2 YNNKEL (reference sequence). The CDR3 spans 16 residues. The CDR3 DNA is TGTGCCAGCAGCCAAGAGAGCCCGACTAGCGTCTACGAGCAGTACTTC. Protein product: CASSQESPTSVYEQYF.